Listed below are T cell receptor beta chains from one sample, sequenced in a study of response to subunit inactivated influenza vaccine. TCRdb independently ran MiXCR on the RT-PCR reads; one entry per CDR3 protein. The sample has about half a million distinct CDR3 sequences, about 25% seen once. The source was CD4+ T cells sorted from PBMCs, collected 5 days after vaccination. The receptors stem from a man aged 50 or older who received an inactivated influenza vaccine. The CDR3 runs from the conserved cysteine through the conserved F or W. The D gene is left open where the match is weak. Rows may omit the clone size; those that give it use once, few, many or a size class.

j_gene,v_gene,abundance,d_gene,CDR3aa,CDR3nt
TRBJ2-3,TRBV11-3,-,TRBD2,CASSRGTVAGPTDTQYF,TGTGCCAGCAGCCGGGGGACGGTAGCGGGACCCACAGATACGCAGTATTTT
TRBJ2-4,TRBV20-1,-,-,CSAGGGRLSKNIQYF,TGCAGTGCCGGTGGGGGCCGCCTTTCTAAAAACATTCAGTACTTC
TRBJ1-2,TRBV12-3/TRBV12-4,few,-,CASSRDAYGYGYTF,TGTGCCAGCAGTCGGGACGCATACGGCTATGGCTACACCTTC
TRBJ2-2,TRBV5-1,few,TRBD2,CASSGPTSGGRNTGELFF,TGCGCCAGCTCCGGTCCGACTAGCGGGGGCCGGAACACCGGGGAGCTGTTTTTT
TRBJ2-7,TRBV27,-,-,CASSLSSGQGREQYF,TGTGCCAGCAGTTTATCTAGCGGCCAGGGGCGCGAGCAGTACTTC
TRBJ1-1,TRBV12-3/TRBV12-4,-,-,CASSYGHLNTEAFF,TGTGCCAGCAGTTACGGACACCTTAACACTGAAGCTTTCTTT
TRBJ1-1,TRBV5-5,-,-,CASTPGTEAFF,TGTGCCAGCACTCCTGGGACTGAAGCTTTCTTT
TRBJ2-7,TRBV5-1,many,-,CASSLQGVSEQYF,TGCGCCAGCAGCTTACAGGGTGTTAGCGAGCAGTACTTC
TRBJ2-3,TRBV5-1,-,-,CASSTDSSTDTQYF,TGCGCCAGCAGCACCGACAGTAGCACAGATACGCAGTATTTT
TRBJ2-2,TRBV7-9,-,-,CASMKGSIGELFF,TGTGCCAGCATGAAGGGGTCGATCGGGGAGCTGTTTTTT
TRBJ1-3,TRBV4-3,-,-,CASSQDSGLAINTIYF,TGCGCCAGCAGCCAAGATTCGGGGCTCGCCATAAACACCATATATTTT
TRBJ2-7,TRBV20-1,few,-,CSARDGGQEQYF,TGCAGTGCTAGAGATGGGGGCCAAGAGCAGTACTTC
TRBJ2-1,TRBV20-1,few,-,CSARGGAHGNEQFF,TGCAGTGCTAGAGGGGGGGCTCATGGGAATGAGCAGTTCTTC
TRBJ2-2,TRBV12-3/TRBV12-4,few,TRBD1,CASDAGQGNTGELFF,TGTGCCAGCGACGCGGGACAGGGGAACACCGGGGAGCTGTTTTTT
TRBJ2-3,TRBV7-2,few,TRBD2,CASSLVLRGGPDTQYF,TGTGCCAGCAGCTTAGTCTTGCGGGGGGGCCCAGATACGCAGTATTTT
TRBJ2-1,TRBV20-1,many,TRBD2,CSPKGAGGIAEQFF,TGCAGCCCTAAGGGAGCGGGGGGGATCGCTGAGCAGTTCTTC
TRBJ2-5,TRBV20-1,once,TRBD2,CSANRLAGDQETQYF,TGCAGTGCTAACAGACTAGCGGGAGATCAAGAGACCCAGTACTTC
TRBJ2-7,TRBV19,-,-,CASSLLVPGEQYF,TGTGCCAGTAGTCTGTTGGTCCCCGGCGAGCAGTACTTC
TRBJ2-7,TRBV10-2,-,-,CASSAPGTPYEQYF,TGCGCCAGCAGTGCCCCCGGGACACCCTACGAGCAGTACTTC
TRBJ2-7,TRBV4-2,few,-,CASSQDLTAYEQYF,TGTGCCAGCAGCCAAGATTTGACGGCCTACGAGCAGTACTTC
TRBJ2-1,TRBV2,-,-,CASSGQGPSNEQFF,TGTGCCAGCAGTGGCCAGGGACCGAGTAATGAGCAGTTCTTC
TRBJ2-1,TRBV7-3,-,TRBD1,CASSSRGNEQFF,TGTGCCAGCAGCTCCAGGGGGAATGAGCAGTTCTTC
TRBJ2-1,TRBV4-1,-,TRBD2,CASSQSTSGYYNEQFF,TGCGCCAGCAGCCAGAGTACTAGCGGATACTACAATGAGCAGTTCTTC
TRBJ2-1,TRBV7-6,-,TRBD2,CASSFQTRLAGLNEQFF,TGTGCCAGCAGCTTCCAAACAAGACTAGCGGGGCTGAATGAGCAGTTCTTC
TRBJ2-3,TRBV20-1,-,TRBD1,CCARDSIGRGKFRTDTQYF,TGCTGTGCTAGAGATTCGATTGGCAGGGGGAAGTTTCGTACAGATACGCAGTATTTT
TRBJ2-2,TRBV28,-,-,CASRPGAWDGELFF,TGTGCCAGCAGGCCCGGGGCCTGGGACGGGGAGCTGTTTTTT
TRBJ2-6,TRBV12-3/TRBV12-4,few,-,CASSFGQGLAGANVLTF,TGTGCCAGCAGTTTTGGGCAGGGGCTAGCTGGGGCCAACGTCCTGACTTTC
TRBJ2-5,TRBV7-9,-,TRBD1,CASSVRQGEGQETQYF,TGTGCCAGCAGCGTACGACAGGGTGAAGGGCAAGAGACCCAGTACTTC
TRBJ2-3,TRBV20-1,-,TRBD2,CSGTSGSFRTDTQYF,TGCAGCGGGACTAGCGGGAGTTTCCGCACAGATACGCAGTATTTT
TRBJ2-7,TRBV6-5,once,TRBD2,CASSYPPGGGSSYEQYF,TGTGCCAGCAGTTACCCACCGGGGGGGGGAAGCTCCTACGAGCAGTACTTC
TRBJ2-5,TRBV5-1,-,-,CASRDQLGDETQYF,TGCGCCAGCAGGGATCAGCTAGGGGACGAGACCCAGTACTTC